This TCR beta chain was profiled in a study of CD8 T cells in ankylosing spondylitis. Many counts were recorded for this clonotype. Its target is not known. Molecular-barcoded quantitative 5'-RACE produced these TCR beta libraries. TCRdb re-called the 5' RACE reads through MiXCR, storing one row per CDR3 protein. The table lists 35,000 to 50,000 distinct CDR3 sequences, 3% of them singletons. The trim removed 0 bases at V and 1 base at J, leaving 5 bases unmatched. CDR3 length: 16 residues. Germline V gives CDR1 SGDLS, CDR2 YYNGEE. The study, taken as a whole, reports: Clones linked with disease were CD8+ and fairly uncommon in the peripheral blood.

Source material: blood, either unsorted or a sorted T cell fraction (not recorded which). The rearrangement joins TRBV9 to TRBJ2-5; 8 nucleotides line up with TRBD1. The sequence was obtained from a male donor with ankylosing spondylitis or in good health (not recorded which). CDR3 sequence (DNA): TGTGCCAGCAGCGTAGCTGGACAGGGCTCCCAAGAGACCCAGTACTTC. Translated: CASSVAGQGSQETQYF.